One T cell receptor (beta chain) is described in this entry. Antigen unknown. This sample stems from a study of shared clonotypes between healthy human individuals. Findings and limits, study-wide: Larger estimated richness was generally seen in naive subsets than in memory subsets.

The data were produced by immunoSEQ multiplex PCR, yet TCRdb's version contains in-frame clones alone and is incomplete. The table includes about 2.1 million clones, 90% to 95% detected once. V was cut by 4 bases and J by 3 bases, with 9 bases left in between. CDR3 length: 13 residues. Germline V gives CDR1 SEHNR, CDR2 FQNEAQ (reference sequence). Naive CD8 cells comprised CD45RO-negative, CCR7-positively selected cells, excluding terminally differentiated effector memory CD45RA+ cells. This sequence was found in a man between 18 and 35 years old in good health. Some clones in this sample may be carry-over from other donors' samples. The sequenced material came from naive CD8+ T cells from PBMCs. The chain carries TRBV7-9 and TRBJ1-2; D might be TRBD1 (5 bases). The chain's CDR3 is CASSYGGDYGYTF. The CDR3 nucleotides are TGTGCCAGCAGCTATGGGGGGGACTATGGCTACACCTTC.